One and the same sample provided the 8 T cell receptor beta chains below, sequenced in a study of identical twins (dated by TCRdb to the mid-2010s). The method was 5' RACE. Instrument on record: Illumina HiSeq 2000. TCRdb applied fastp at Q25 and MiXCR to the public reads, then kept only in-frame beta chains. One record per CDR3 amino acid sequence lists the most common genes and DNA. Counted in this sample were hundreds of thousands of distinct CDR3 sequences; 5.5% to 6.5% of them appeared once. The top ten constitute 1.5% to 2% of the sample. What was sequenced was naive T cells sorted from blood. Explained via the paper, the cell subset or site label denotes: cells isolated with a human naive T-cell isolation kit. These TCRs come from a young man in good health.

The chain uses TRBV7-2 and TRBJ2-4, with a tentative D call TRBD2 (5 bases). This CDR3 contains 15 residues. Germline V gene lookup returns CDR1 SGHTA and CDR2 FQGNSA. The germline V and J ends were trimmed by 5 bases and 5 bases, with 16 bases remaining between them. The CDR3 coding sequence is TGTGCCAGCAGCAAGGAGGTGGCGGGCCAAAACATTCAGTACTTC. Protein: CASSKEVAGQNIQYF.

The chain uses TRBV12-3 or TRBV12-4 and TRBJ1-4; 7 nucleotides match TRBD1. Trimming at V came to 10 bases and at J to 3 bases, leaving 14 bases not matched to a gene. The length of the CDR3 is 16 residues. The CDR3 DNA follows: TGTGCCATCGGACTAGGGGGCATTACTGCTAATGAAAAACTGTTTTTT. It is translated as CAIGLGGITANEKLFF.

This clonotype was found many times. The chain joins TRBV5-6 to TRBJ2-1, with 11 bases lining up with TRBD1. This CDR3 has 15 residues. Germline assignment: CDR1 SGHDT and CDR2 YYEEEE. The V and J ends lost 2 bases and 5 bases, in that order; junction bases with no gene match: 3. CDR3 sequence: CASSFGTGGDNEQFF. Written as DNA, the CDR3 is TGTGCCAGCAGCTTCGGGACAGGGGGGGACAATGAGCAGTTCTTC. The full variable domain, rest sourced from reference TRBV5-6 and TRBJ2-1, is DAGVTQSPTHLIKTRGQQVTLRCSPKSGHDTVSWYQQALGQGPQFIFQYYEEEERQRGNFPDRFSGHQFPNYSSELNVNALLLGDSALYLCASSFGTGGDNEQFFGPGTRLTVL.

A few counts support this clonotype. This chain joins TRBV3-1 and TRBJ2-3, with TRBD2 identical over 9 bases. This CDR3 is 16 amino acids long. Germline values: CDR1 LGHDT, CDR2 YNNKEL (reference sequence). J was trimmed by 7 bases and V by 7 bases; bases with no gene match: 15. This CDR3 reads CASTRRGSGRMNTQYF. As DNA, the CDR3 is TGTGCCAGCACCAGAAGGGGTAGCGGGAGAATGAATACGCAGTATTTT.

The gene calls are TRBV29-1 and TRBJ1-4; 9 bases align to TRBD1. V gave up 5 bases and J gave up 0 bases; unmatched junction bases: 10. CDR3 length equals 17 residues. Germline loops: CDR1 SQVTM, CDR2 ANQGSEA. For the CDR3, the DNA is TGCAGCGTTTTCCTGGGACAGGGATCAGCAACTAATGAAAAACTGTTTTTT. It encodes CSVFLGQGSATNEKLFF.

This clonotype appeared a few times. V is TRBV2 and J is TRBJ2-5; D possibly uses TRBD1 or TRBD2 (5 bases each). The V gene's germline CDR1 is SNHLY and CDR2 FYNNEI. V lost 8 bases, J lost 2 bases, and 18 bases lay in between. The CDR3 covers 15 residues. Here the CDR3 reads CASCRGRVFQETQYF. In nucleotides, the CDR3 is TGTGCCAGCTGTCGGGGCAGAGTCTTTCAAGAGACCCAGTACTTC.

This clonotype turned up a few times. The V and J genes are TRBV20-1 and TRBJ1-5; TRBD1 matches 7 bases. The CDR3 totals 15 residues. V was clipped by 2 bases and J by 0 bases; unmatched bases: 4. The germline V gene has CDR1 DFQATT and CDR2 SNEGSKA (reference sequence). This CDR3 is CSARTGAYSNQPQHF. DNA for the CDR3: TGCAGTGCTAGAACAGGGGCGTATAGCAATCAGCCCCAGCATTTT.

This clonotype was counted many times. This chain links TRBV6-5 with TRBJ2-5, with a tentative D call TRBD2 (5 bases). The CDR3 is 12 residues long. CDR1 and CDR2 from the germline V gene are MNHEY and SVGAGI. Deletions cut 8 bases from V and 1 base from J, with 8 bases between. The CDR3 DNA sequence: TGTGCCAGCGCGGGTTTCCAAGAGACCCAGTACTTC. This translates into CASAGFQETQYF.